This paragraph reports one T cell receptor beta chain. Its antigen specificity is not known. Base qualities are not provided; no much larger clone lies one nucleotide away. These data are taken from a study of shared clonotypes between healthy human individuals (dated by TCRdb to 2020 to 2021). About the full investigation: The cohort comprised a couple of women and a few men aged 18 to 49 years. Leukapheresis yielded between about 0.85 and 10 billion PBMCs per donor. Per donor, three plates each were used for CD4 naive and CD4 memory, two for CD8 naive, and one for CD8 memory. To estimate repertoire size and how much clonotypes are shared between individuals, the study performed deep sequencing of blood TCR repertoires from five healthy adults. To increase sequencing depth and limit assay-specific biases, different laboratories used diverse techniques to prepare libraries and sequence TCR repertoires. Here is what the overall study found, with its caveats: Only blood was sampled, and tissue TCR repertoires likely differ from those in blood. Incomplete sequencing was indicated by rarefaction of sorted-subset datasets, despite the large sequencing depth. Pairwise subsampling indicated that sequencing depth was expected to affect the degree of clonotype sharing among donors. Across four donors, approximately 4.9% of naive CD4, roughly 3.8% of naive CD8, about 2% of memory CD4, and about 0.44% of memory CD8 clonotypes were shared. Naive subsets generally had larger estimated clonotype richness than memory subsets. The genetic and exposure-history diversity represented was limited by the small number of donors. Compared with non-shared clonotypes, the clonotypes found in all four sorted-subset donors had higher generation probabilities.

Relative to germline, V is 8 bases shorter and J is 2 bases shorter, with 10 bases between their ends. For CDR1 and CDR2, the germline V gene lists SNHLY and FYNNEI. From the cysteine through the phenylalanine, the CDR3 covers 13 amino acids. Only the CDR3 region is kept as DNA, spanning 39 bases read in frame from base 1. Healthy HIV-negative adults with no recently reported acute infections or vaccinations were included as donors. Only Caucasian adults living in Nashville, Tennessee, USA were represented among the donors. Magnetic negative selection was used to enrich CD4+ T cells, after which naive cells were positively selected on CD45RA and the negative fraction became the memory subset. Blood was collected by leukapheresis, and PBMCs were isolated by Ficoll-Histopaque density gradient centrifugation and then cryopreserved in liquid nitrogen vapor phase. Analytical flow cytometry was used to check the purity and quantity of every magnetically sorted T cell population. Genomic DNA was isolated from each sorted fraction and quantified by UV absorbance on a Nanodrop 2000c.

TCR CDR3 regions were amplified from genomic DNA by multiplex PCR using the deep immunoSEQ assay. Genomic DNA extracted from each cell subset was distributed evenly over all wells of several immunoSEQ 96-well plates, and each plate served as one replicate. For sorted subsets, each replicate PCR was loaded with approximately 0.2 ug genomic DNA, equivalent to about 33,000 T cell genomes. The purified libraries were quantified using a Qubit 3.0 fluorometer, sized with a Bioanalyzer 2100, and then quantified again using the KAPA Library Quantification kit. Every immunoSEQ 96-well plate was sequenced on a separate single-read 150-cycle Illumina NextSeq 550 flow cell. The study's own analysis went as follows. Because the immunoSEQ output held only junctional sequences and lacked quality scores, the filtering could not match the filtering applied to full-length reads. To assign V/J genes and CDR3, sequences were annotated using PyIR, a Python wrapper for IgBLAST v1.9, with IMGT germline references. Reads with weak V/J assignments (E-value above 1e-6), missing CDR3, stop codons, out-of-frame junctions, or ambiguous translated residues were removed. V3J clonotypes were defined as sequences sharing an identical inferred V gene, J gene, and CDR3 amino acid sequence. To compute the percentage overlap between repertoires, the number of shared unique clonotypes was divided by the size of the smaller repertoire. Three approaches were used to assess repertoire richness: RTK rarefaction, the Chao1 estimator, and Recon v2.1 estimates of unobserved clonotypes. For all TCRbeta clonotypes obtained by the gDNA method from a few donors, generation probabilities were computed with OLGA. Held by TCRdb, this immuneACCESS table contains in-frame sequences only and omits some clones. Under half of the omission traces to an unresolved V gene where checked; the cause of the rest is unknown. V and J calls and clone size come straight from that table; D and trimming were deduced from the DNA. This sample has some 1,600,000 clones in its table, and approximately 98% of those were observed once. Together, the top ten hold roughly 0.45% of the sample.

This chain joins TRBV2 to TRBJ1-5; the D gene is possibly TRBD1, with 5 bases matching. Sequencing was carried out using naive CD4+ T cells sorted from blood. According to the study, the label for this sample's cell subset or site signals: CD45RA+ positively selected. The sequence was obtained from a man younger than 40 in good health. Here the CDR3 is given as CASQDIRNQPQHF. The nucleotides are TGTGCCAGCCAGGACATCCGCAATCAGCCCCAGCATTTT.